The source of this T cell receptor beta chain is a study of CD8+ T cells in alopecia areata. Extracted from the samples, RNA was reverse transcribed into cDNA to serve as the sequencing template. TCRdb's copy holds only in-frame clones and misses some; the assay was immunoSEQ multiplex PCR. The sample carries roughly 13,000 clones, approximately 50% recorded once. Peripheral blood samples and lesional scalp punch biopsies were obtained from alopecia areata patients. Here the sequenced sample was skin, taken at week 0. This clonotype was sampled from a human donor with alopecia areata.

CDR3 amino acids: CASKRQGGNYGYTF. The CDR3 DNA is TGTGCCAGCAAAAGACAGGGAGGCAACTATGGCTACACCTTC. The V call is TRBV2, the J call TRBJ1-2; 7 bases are shared with TRBD1. Per the germline V gene, CDR1 is SNHLY and CDR2 is FYNNEI. CDR3 length: 14 amino acids. V lost 7 bases to trimming and J lost 2 bases; unmatched junction nucleotides: 7.